This T cell receptor (beta chain) was found in a study of cytomegalovirus exposure and HLA in healthy donors. Assay: immunoSEQ multiplex PCR; the TCRdb copy retains only in-frame clones and omits some. The data show roughly 65,000 clones, roughly nine tenths seen once. The germline gives CDR1 MDHEN, CDR2 SYDVKM. V shed 8 bases and J 10 bases; nucleotides not matched to a gene: 2. The CDR3 has 12 amino acids. The sequence came from a man between 18 and 29 years old in good health and CMV-seronegative. The sample comprised PBMCs. The chain combines TRBV28 with TRBJ2-2; 12 bases fit TRBD2. CDR3 in amino acids: CASRLAGAELFF. Here the CDR3 DNA reads TGTGCCAGCCGACTAGCGGGAGCGGAGCTGTTTTTT.